The T cell receptor (beta chain) described here comes from a study of cytomegalovirus exposure and HLA in healthy donors. The sample holds one count of this clone. Use of 60 Vbeta and 13 Jbeta primers characterized the PCR. Profiling relied on immunoSEQ multiplex PCR, and the TCRdb table lists in-frame clones only, not all of them. The table lists 50,000 or so clones, 81% of them singletons, with approximately 2.3% in the top ten. V lost 4 bases, J lost 5 bases, and 11 bases lay in between. The CDR3 has 13 residues. In germline, CDR1 is KGHSY, CDR2 FQNENV. Sequencing was done on a sample of PBMCs. The clonotype comes from a boy aged 5-17 years in good health and CMV-seropositive. This chain joins TRBV16 and TRBJ1-1; perhaps TRBD1 as D (5 bases). CDR3 DNA: TGTGCCAGCAGCCTCCTCCAGGGTACTGAAGCTTTCTTT. As protein: CASSLLQGTEAFF.